This T cell receptor beta chain was recovered during a study of blood T cells in healthy people across ages. Concerning this clonotype itself: Its target is unknown.

General study points: Diversity was estimated from one million T cells, and these estimates were considered underestimates. Significant beta diversity loss was already apparent by age approximately 38, declining roughly linearly.

CDR3 length equals 17 residues. The germline CDR1 and CDR2 sequences are SGHDN and FVKESK. The trim removed 0 bases at V and 5 bases at J, leaving 7 bases unmatched. With a J-beta primer mix and a sample-barcoded 5' primer, a second PCR ran about 7 to 12 cycles. A template-switch adaptor containing 12 random nucleotides labeled each cDNA molecule. TCRdb reanalysed the 5' RACE reads using MiXCR and keeps one entry per CDR3 protein. The table shows 1.5 million to 2 million distinct CDR3 sequences, with around 48% occurring only once. This chain joins TRBV14 and TRBJ2-1, with 10 bases matching TRBD2. This sequence originates from a middle-aged woman in good health. The sample was blood. The CDR3 DNA reads TGTGCCAGCAGCCAAGATTCAGGAGCGGGGGGGCACAATGAGCAGTTCTTC. Protein sequence: CASSQDSGAGGHNEQFF.